This TCR beta chain was observed in a study of cytomegalovirus exposure and HLA in healthy donors. Study results and limitations: Excluded: some indistinguishable V segments such as TRBV6-2 and TRBV6-3. Testing in vitro showed three CMV-associated chains specific for CMV antigens. The authors listed approximately 150 TCR beta chains as cytomegalovirus-associated. Association of approximately 16,000 TCR beta sequences with HLA alleles was found at 0.05 false discovery rate in a later analysis.

Trimming cost V 5 bases and J 2 bases, with 9 bases left between them. The germline V gene has CDR1 SNHLY and CDR2 FYNNEI. This CDR3 has 13 amino acids. Use of 60 Vbeta and 13 Jbeta primers characterized the PCR. Measured with immunoSEQ multiplex PCR; TCRdb has only the in-frame clones, and not every one. The sample shows more than 85,000 clones, roughly an eighth of them seen only once. Points on this clone: The antigen remains unidentified.

The sequence came from a man in his forties or fifties in good health and CMV-seropositive. The V and J genes are TRBV2 and TRBJ2-5, with D possibly matching TRBD1 (6 bases). Sequenced: PBMCs. This chain's CDR3 is CASSPQGQETQYF. The CDR3 bases are TGTGCCAGCAGTCCACAGGGTCAAGAGACCCAGTACTTC. Based on the CDR3 plus reference TRBV2 and TRBJ2-5, the full variable domain is EPEVTQTPSHQVTQMGQEVILRCVPISNHLYFYWYRQILGQKVEFLVSFYNNEISEKSEIFDDQFSVERPDGSNFTLKIRSTKLEDSAMYFCASSPQGQETQYFGPGTRLLVL.